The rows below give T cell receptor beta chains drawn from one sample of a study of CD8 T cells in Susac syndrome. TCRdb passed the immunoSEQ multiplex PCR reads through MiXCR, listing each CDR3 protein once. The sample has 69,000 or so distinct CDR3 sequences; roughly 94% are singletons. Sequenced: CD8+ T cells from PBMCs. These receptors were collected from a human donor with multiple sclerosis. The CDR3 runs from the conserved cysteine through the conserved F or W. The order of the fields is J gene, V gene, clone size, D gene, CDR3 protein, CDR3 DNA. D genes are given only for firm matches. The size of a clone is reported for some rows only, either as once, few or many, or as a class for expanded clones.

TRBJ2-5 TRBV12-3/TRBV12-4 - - CASSPGYGETQYF TGTGCCAGCAGTCCGGGCTACGGGGAGACCCAGTACTTC
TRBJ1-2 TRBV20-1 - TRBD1 CSARVVGQDYGYTF TGCAGTGCTAGAGTCGTCGGACAGGACTATGGCTACACCTTC
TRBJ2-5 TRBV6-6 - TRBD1 CASSRPSDRAGETQYF TGTGCCAGCAGTCGCCCCTCGGACAGGGCGGGGGAGACCCAGTACTTC
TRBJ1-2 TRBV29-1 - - CSVEDSRWGYTF TGCAGCGTTGAAGATTCAAGGTGGGGCTACACCTTC
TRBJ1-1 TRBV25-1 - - CASSVAVWTEAFF TGTGCCAGCAGTGTCGCCGTTTGGACTGAAGCTTTCTTT
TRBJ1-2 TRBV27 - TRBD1 CASSLSGTGGYGYTF TGTGCCAGCAGTTTATCCGGGACAGGGGGTTATGGCTACACCTTC
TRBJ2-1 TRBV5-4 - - CASKRPPYNEQFF TGTGCCAGCAAGAGGCCACCCTACAATGAGCAGTTCTTC
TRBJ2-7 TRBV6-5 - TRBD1 CASRPRTGGYEQYF TGTGCCAGCAGACCTCGGACAGGCGGATACGAGCAGTACTTC
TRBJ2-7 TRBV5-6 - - CASGTFGGSYEQYF TGTGCCAGCGGAACTTTCGGCGGATCCTACGAGCAGTACTTC
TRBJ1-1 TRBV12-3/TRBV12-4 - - CASSLSPGLYTEAFF TGTGCCAGCAGCCTCTCTCCGGGACTCTACACTGAAGCTTTCTTT
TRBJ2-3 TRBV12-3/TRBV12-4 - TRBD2 CASSATSDTDTQYF TGTGCCAGCAGTGCTACTAGCGACACAGATACGCAGTATTTT
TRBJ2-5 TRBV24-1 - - CATSDRSGQETQYF TGTGCCACCAGTGATAGGTCAGGCCAAGAGACCCAGTACTTC
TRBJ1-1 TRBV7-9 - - CASSSPGQTEAFF TGTGCCAGCAGCTCACCCGGACAGACTGAAGCTTTCTTT
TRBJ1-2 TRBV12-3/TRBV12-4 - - CASSSGTLDYGYTF TGTGCCAGCAGCTCCGGGACACTTGATTATGGCTACACCTTC
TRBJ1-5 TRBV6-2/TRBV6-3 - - CASSYSREGEPQHF TGTGCCAGCAGTTACTCGAGGGAAGGAGAGCCCCAGCATTTT
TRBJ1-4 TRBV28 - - CASSLQGEKLFF TGTGCCAGCAGTTTACAAGGTGAAAAACTGTTTTTT
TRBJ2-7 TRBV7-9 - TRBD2 CASSPTADSGRGTEPYF TGTGCCAGCAGCCCGACCGCGGATAGCGGGAGAGGGACCGAGCCGTACTTC
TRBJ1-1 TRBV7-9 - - CASSPPLGIENTEAFF TGTGCCAGCAGCCCTCCTCTAGGGATCGAGAACACTGAAGCTTTCTTT
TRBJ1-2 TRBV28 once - CASSLGEGYTF TGTGCCAGCAGCCTAGGGGAGGGCTACACCTTC
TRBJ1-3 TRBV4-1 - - CASSQDPGPGNTIYF TGCGCCAGCAGCCAAGATCCGGGGCCTGGAAACACCATATATTTT
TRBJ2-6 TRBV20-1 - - CSASAGNPSGANVLTF TGCAGTGCTAGTGCCGGGAACCCCTCTGGGGCCAACGTCCTGACTTTC
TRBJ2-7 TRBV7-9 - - CASSPAGSWEQYF TGTGCCAGCAGCCCCGCGGGGTCGTGGGAGCAGTACTTC
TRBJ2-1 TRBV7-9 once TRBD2 CASSLPHPKREGNNEQFF TGTGCCAGCAGCTTACCCCACCCAAAGCGGGAGGGCAACAATGAGCAGTTCTTC
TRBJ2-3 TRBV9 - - CASSGDTQYF TGTGCCAGCAGCGGGGATACGCAGTATTTT
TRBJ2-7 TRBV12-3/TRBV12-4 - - CASSFPSDEQYF TGTGCCAGCAGTTTCCCCTCCGACGAGCAGTACTTC
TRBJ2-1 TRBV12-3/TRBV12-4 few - CASSFGGVSSYNEQFF TGTGCCAGCAGTTTTGGCGGTGTCAGCTCCTACAATGAGCAGTTCTTC
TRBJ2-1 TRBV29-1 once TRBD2 CSVGTSGSSYNEQFF TGCAGCGTCGGGACTAGCGGGAGCTCCTACAATGAGCAGTTCTTC
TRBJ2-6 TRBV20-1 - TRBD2 CSARVTAGGLGANVLTF TGCAGTGCTAGAGTAACCGCGGGAGGACTTGGGGCCAACGTCCTGACTTTC
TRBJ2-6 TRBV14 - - CASSLNAAYSGANVLTF TGTGCCAGCAGTCTAAATGCAGCCTACTCTGGGGCCAACGTCCTGACTTTC
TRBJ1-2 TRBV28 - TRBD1 CASWTGYGYTF TGTGCCAGCTGGACAGGGTATGGCTACACCTTC
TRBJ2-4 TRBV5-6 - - CASSLGVRENIQYF TGTGCCAGCAGCTTGGGGGTCAGGGAAAACATTCAGTACTTC
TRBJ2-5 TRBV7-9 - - CASSLEPPGGSQETQYF TGTGCCAGCAGCTTAGAACCCCCTGGAGGGTCACAAGAGACCCAGTACTTC
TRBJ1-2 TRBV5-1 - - CASSLQGFVLLDYGYTF TGCGCCAGCAGCTTGCAAGGTTTCGTCCTTCTGGATTATGGCTACACCTTC
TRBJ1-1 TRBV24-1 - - CATSDSRGGPDTEAFF TGTGCCACCAGTGATTCCCGCGGGGGTCCGGACACTGAAGCTTTCTTT
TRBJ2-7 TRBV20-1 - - CSARSVRETYEQYF TGCAGTGCTAGATCGGTCAGGGAGACCTACGAGCAGTACTTC
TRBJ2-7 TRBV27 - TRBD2 CASSLSASGYEQYF TGTGCCAGCAGTTTATCGGCTAGCGGGTACGAGCAGTACTTC
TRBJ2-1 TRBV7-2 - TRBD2 CASSTSGGAPEQFF TGTGCCAGCAGCACTAGCGGGGGGGCCCCTGAGCAGTTCTTC
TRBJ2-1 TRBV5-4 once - CASSLLGSGNEQFF TGTGCCAGCAGCTTGCTAGGTAGTGGGAATGAGCAGTTCTTC
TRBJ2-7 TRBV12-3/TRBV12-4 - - CASRGSYEQYF TGTGCCAGCAGGGGCTCCTACGAGCAGTACTTC
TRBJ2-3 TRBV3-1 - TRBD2 CASSQGSSGDPDTQYF TGTGCCAGCAGCCAAGGGTCTAGCGGGGACCCAGATACGCAGTATTTT
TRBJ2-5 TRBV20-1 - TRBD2 CSGDLTSGFQETQYF TGCAGTGGCGATCTGACTAGCGGGTTTCAAGAGACCCAGTACTTC
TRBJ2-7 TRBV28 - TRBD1 CASSPLDRETYEQYF TGTGCCAGCAGTCCGCTGGACAGGGAAACCTACGAGCAGTACTTC
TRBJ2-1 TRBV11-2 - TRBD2 CASQGFREGDEQFF TGTGCCAGCCAGGGGTTTCGGGAGGGGGATGAGCAGTTCTTC
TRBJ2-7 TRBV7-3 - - CASSKTRTHEQYF TGTGCCAGCAGCAAAACCCGGACCCACGAGCAGTACTTC
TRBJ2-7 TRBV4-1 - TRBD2 CASSQDRSSGEGQYF TGCGCCAGCAGCCAAGATCGAAGTTCCGGGGAGGGGCAGTACTTC